These 23 T cell receptor beta chains share one sample of origin, sequenced in a study of blood T cell repertoires in COVID-19. Some clones are missing from TCRdb's copy, which holds only in-frame ones; the method was immunoSEQ multiplex PCR. The top ten clones hold around 6.5% of a sample with some 200,000 clones, more than 75% of them seen once. Source material: peripheral blood. Receptors were obtained from an elderly man with acute or convalescent COVID-19.

This clone was observed once. The chain employs TRBV4-2 and TRBJ2-5; D is unresolved. CDR1 is LGHNA and CDR2 is YNFKEQ in the germline V gene. The V gene lost 1 base and the J gene lost 3 bases, with 12 bases spanning the gap. The CDR3 covers 15 residues. The CDR3 DNA reads TGTGCCAGCAGCCAAGTGGAGAAAGGAGAAGAGACCCAGTACTTC. Its protein is CASSQVEKGEETQYF.

The chain joins TRBV14 to TRBJ2-5, with 7 bases matching TRBD1. Germline assignment: CDR1 SGHDN and CDR2 FVKESK. V lost 1 base and J lost 5; bases outside the gene matches: 7. The CDR3 is 15 residues long. The CDR3 DNA is TGTGCCAGCAGCCAAGGTACAGGGGACCGGGAGACCCAGTACTTC. The encoded protein is CASSQGTGDRETQYF.

The CDR3 loop reads CASSSPGQTARYF. The CDR3 region has the DNA TGTGCCAGCAGTTCACCGGGACAGACTGCGAGGTACTTC. This chain links TRBV28 with TRBJ2-4; 7 bases align to TRBD1. CDR3 length: 13 amino acids. Germline lookup yields CDR1 MDHEN and CDR2 SYDVKM. J lost 15 bases, V lost 4 bases, and 12 bases had no gene match.

Here the CDR3 DNA reads TGCGCCAGCAGCCCACAGGGGGCTAATGAAAAACTGTTTTTT. This encodes CASSPQGANEKLFF. V and J are TRBV5-1 and TRBJ1-4, with 8 bases fitting TRBD1. This CDR3 contains 14 residues. Trimming at V came to 4 bases and at J to 3 bases, leaving 2 bases not matched to a gene. CDR1 is SGHRS, CDR2 YFSETQ, per germline.

The chain links TRBV27 to TRBJ2-1, with TRBD1 matching over 11 bases. Germline-derived CDR1 and CDR2 are MNHEY and SMNVEV (reference sequence). This CDR3 contains 15 residues. J was trimmed by 7 bases and V by 7 bases; bases with no gene match: 9. CDR3 loop: CASTSGQGVWNEQFF. As DNA, the CDR3 is TGTGCCAGCACTTCGGGACAGGGGGTATGGAATGAGCAGTTCTTC.

This rearrangement joins TRBV6-2 or TRBV6-3 to TRBJ2-7; D gene unclear. Trimming stripped 4 bases from V and 3 bases from J, with 10 bases between. The CDR3 consists of 13 residues. Germline V gives CDR1 MNHEY, CDR2 SVGEGT. The CDR3 nucleotides are TGTGCCAGCAGTTCTAACAGTTACTACGAGCAGTACGTC. Protein product: CASSSNSYYEQYV.

This clone was detected a few times. This chain joins TRBV11-3 and TRBJ1-2; 7 positions match TRBD1. The CDR3 consists of 14 residues. Trimming took 5 bases from V and 8 from J; bases not matched to a gene: 11. CDR1 is SGHNT and CDR2 is YENEEA in the germline V gene. CDR3 in DNA: TGTGCCAGCAGCACCGCGACAGGGAGTGGGGGCTACACCTTC. Protein: CASSTATGSGGYTF.

The rearrangement uses TRBV5-1 and TRBJ1-1; D call uncertain. V shed 2 bases and J shed 1 base, with 12 bases lying between them. Germline CDR1 and CDR2: SGHRS and YFSETQ. CDR3 size: 15 residues. Written as DNA, the CDR3 is TGCGCCAGCAGCTTCGGGTCCTCGGGGAACACTGAAGCTTTCTTT. Translated, it gives CASSFGSSGNTEAFF. The full variable domain, in which reference TRBV5-1 and TRBJ1-1 provide the parts outside the CDR3, is KAGVTQTPRYLIKTRGQQVTLSCSPISGHRSVSWYQQTPGQGLQFLFEYFSETQRNKGNFPGRFSGRQFSNSRSEMNVSTLELGDSALYLCASSFGSSGNTEAFFGQGTRLTVV.

This clone was observed once. The rearrangement uses TRBV28 and TRBJ1-2; D gene ambiguous. The CDR3 loop spans 15 amino acids. V was cut by 5 bases and J by 4 bases, with 17 bases left in between. Per germline, CDR1 MDHEN and CDR2 SYDVKM. The CDR3, as DNA: TGTGCCAGCAGTCCATACCGAGGAGGGAGCTATGGCTACACCTTC. Its translation: CASSPYRGGSYGYTF.

The gene calls are TRBV14 and TRBJ2-7; D call uncertain. Deletions cut 5 bases from V and 7 bases from J, with 15 bases between. The CDR3 is made up of 13 amino acids. Germline V gene lookup returns CDR1 SGHDN and CDR2 FVKESK. CDR3 sequence: CASSSPGAQEQYF. Written as DNA, the CDR3 is TGTGCCAGCAGCTCACCAGGTGCCCAAGAGCAGTACTTC.

V is TRBV19 and J is TRBJ1-5, with a possible D match to TRBD1 (6 bases). CDR3 length: 13 residues. Between the trimmed V and J ends, which lost 1 base and 6 bases, there was a span of 7 bases. Germline CDR1 and CDR2: LNHDA and SQIVND (reference sequence). For the CDR3, the DNA is TGTGCCAGTAGTATAGTCAGGGGTCAGCCCCAGCATTTT. It encodes CASSIVRGQPQHF.

The rearrangement joins TRBV27 to TRBJ1-5; the D gene is possibly TRBD1 (5 bases). The CDR3 has 15 amino acids. Germline V gene data show CDR1 as MNHEY and CDR2 as SMNVEV (reference sequence). Trimming cost V 2 bases and J 4 bases, with 12 bases left between them. CDR3 sequence: CASSLGGGGNQPQHF. CDR3 DNA: TGTGCCAGCAGTTTAGGCGGTGGGGGGAATCAGCCCCAGCATTTT.

The chain links TRBV12-5 to TRBJ2-7; 9 positions match TRBD1. The CDR3 runs to 14 residues. The germline V gene encodes CDR1 LGHNT and CDR2 FRNRAP. Trimming removed 6 bases from V and 5 bases from J; junction bases left unmatched: 8. CDR3 in DNA: TGTGCTAGTGGACCAGGGACAGGGACCCACGAGCAGTACTTC. Translation: CASGPGTGTHEQYF.

V gene TRBV24-1 combines with J gene TRBJ2-1; 10 bases are a match to TRBD2. The J segment lost 6 bases and the V segment lost 9 bases, leaving 7 bases of the junction unmatched. Germline V gene sequence: CDR1 KGHDR, CDR2 SFDVKD. The CDR3 is 14 amino acids. CDR3 DNA sequence: TGTGCCACCGCTATAAGCGGGAGGGCCAATGAGCAGTTCTTC. This sequence encodes CATAISGRANEQFF.

To note about this clone: Compared with germline, one end of the junction differs, possibly owing to a read error. V is TRBV10-1 and J is TRBJ2-7, with TRBD2 matching over 9 bases. Germline V lookup: CDR1 WNHNN, CDR2 SYGVQD (reference sequence). This CDR3 comprises 14 residues. The CDR3 nucleotides read TGCCCCAGCAGCCGACTAGCGGACTCCTACGAGCAGTACTTC. The encoded protein is CPSSRLADSYEQYF.

In its sample, this clone was seen a few times. The V and J genes are TRBV24-1 and TRBJ1-1; D possibly corresponds to TRBD1 (5 bases). Per germline, CDR1 KGHDR and CDR2 SFDVKD. CDR3 length equals 14 residues. Trimming removed 6 bases from V and 1 base from J, with 11 bases in between. CDR3: CATSQGTGNTEAFF. The DNA of the CDR3 is TGTGCCACCAGTCAGGGTACAGGGAACACTGAAGCTTTCTTT.

The chain has TRBV30 and TRBJ1-1; 8 nucleotides match TRBD1. The CDR3 contains 14 residues. With 4 bases clipped from V and 1 base from J, the junction kept 5 bases outside the gene matches. In germline, CDR1 is GTSNPN, CDR2 SVGIG (reference sequence). The CDR3 region has the DNA TGTGCCTGGACCCGGGGACAGGCGAACACTGAAGCTTTCTTT. This translates into CAWTRGQANTEAFF.

The V and J genes are TRBV19 and TRBJ1-3, with unresolved D. Germline CDR1 LNHDA, CDR2 SQIVND (reference sequence). The CDR3 contains 17 residues. V gave up 5 bases and J gave up 0 bases, with 17 bases separating them. CDR3 residues: CASSSPGSPASGNTIYF. The DNA for the CDR3 is TGTGCCAGTAGTTCCCCGGGTAGTCCGGCCTCTGGAAACACCATATATTTT.

The gene calls are TRBV19 and TRBJ1-5; 7 nucleotides agree with TRBD1. Germline V gene sequence: CDR1 LNHDA, CDR2 SQIVND (reference sequence). The CDR3 has 16 residues. The V and J ends lost 5 bases and 9 bases, in that order; junction bases with no gene match: 16. CDR3 nucleotide sequence: TGTGCCAGTAGTCTCCAGGGGGACGGGTCGATCACGCCCCAGCATTTT. As protein: CASSLQGDGSITPQHF.

As concerns this clone: A read error may produce the germline difference seen at one junction end. This chain joins TRBV5-1 and TRBJ1-2; 7 bases map to TRBD1. Germline CDR1 and CDR2: SGHRS and YFSETQ. This CDR3 has 13 amino acids. CDR3 loop: CASRLETGDGYTF. The CDR3 bases are TGCGCCAGCAGGTTGGAAACAGGGGATGGCTACACCTTC.

The chain employs TRBV7-2 and TRBJ1-6; D is perhaps TRBD1 (6 bases). V was trimmed by 0 bases and J by 7 bases, leaving 13 bases between them. Germline CDR1 and CDR2: SGHTA and FQGNSA. This CDR3 contains 16 residues. DNA for the CDR3: TGTGCCAGCAGCTTAGCGGGCGGGGGCCTAAATTCACCCCTCCACTTT. This encodes CASSLAGGGLNSPLHF.

The J gene is TRBJ2-2, the V gene TRBV7-2; 11 nucleotides match TRBD2. Germline loops: CDR1 SGHTA, CDR2 FQGNSA. CDR3 length equals 15 residues. V was clipped by 7 bases and J by 6 bases; unmatched bases: 7. The CDR3 loop is CASTKLAGVPGELFF. The CDR3 nucleotides read TGTGCCAGCACCAAACTAGCGGGAGTACCCGGGGAGCTGTTTTTT. Drawing the rest from reference TRBV7-2 and TRBJ2-2, the complete variable domain is GAGVSQSPSNKVTEKGKDVELRCDPISGHTALYWYRQSLGQGLEFLIYFQGNSAPDKSGLPSDRFSAERTGGSVSTLTIQRTQQEDSAVYLCASTKLAGVPGELFFGEGSRLTVL.

The chain employs TRBV29-1 and TRBJ2-3, with TRBD1 as a possible D gene (6 bases). Germline CDR1 reads SQVTM; CDR2 reads ANQGSEA. V dropped 1 base and J dropped 10 bases, with 12 bases sitting between them. The CDR3 sequence is 12 residues long. The CDR3, as DNA: TGCAGCGTTGAAGTGCTTACAGGGTCGCAGTATTTT. Its translation is CSVEVLTGSQYF.